Listed below are T cell receptor beta chains from one sample, sequenced in a study of OX40 agonist ivuxolimab in advanced cancers. Using immunoSEQ multiplex PCR, the repertoire was profiled, and TCRdb retains in-frame clones only, with some absent. The top ten hold approximately 5.5% of the sample, which has approximately 92,000 clones, about 80% seen once. The sample here was CD4+ or CD8+ T cells sorted from blood, taken in a trial of the OX40 agonist ivuxolimab. The source of these receptors is an adult with an advanced solid tumor such as melanoma, head and neck, liver or kidney cancer. Each CDR3 is given with its conserved first and last residue. A D gene is named only where the DNA matches it firmly. Only part of the rows carry a size: once, few, many, or a class if the clone is expanded.

J gene: TRBJ2-7
V gene: TRBV7-8
clone size: -
D gene: -
CDR3 protein: CASSPEGSLREQYF
CDR3 DNA: TGTGCCAGCAGCCCGGAGGGTTCCCTGAGGGAGCAGTACTTC

J gene: TRBJ2-3
V gene: TRBV7-8
clone size: -
D gene: TRBD2
CDR3 protein: CASSLALLGLAGGLADTQYF
CDR3 DNA: TGTGCCAGCAGCTTAGCCCTCCTAGGACTAGCGGGGGGGCTCGCAGATACGCAGTATTTT

J gene: TRBJ2-7
V gene: TRBV7-3
clone size: -
D gene: TRBD2
CDR3 protein: CASSLSPPAGETYEQYF
CDR3 DNA: TGTGCCAGCAGCTTAAGCCCCCCCGCGGGAGAGACCTACGAGCAGTACTTC

J gene: TRBJ1-6
V gene: TRBV4-1
clone size: -
D gene: TRBD1
CDR3 protein: CASSQDRDSLSPLHF
CDR3 DNA: TGCGCCAGCAGCCAAGACCGGGACAGCCTATCACCCCTCCACTTT

J gene: TRBJ2-6
V gene: TRBV7-8
clone size: -
D gene: -
CDR3 protein: CASSLVERSGANVLTF
CDR3 DNA: TGTGCCAGCAGCTTAGTGGAACGGTCTGGGGCCAACGTCCTGACTTTC

J gene: TRBJ1-1
V gene: TRBV6-6
clone size: -
D gene: TRBD1
CDR3 protein: CASSRDRAPRTEAFF
CDR3 DNA: TGTGCCAGCAGCCGCGACAGGGCCCCGAGAACTGAAGCTTTCTTT

J gene: TRBJ1-3
V gene: TRBV6-4
clone size: -
D gene: -
CDR3 protein: CASTHRGRIGNTIYF
CDR3 DNA: TGTGCCAGCACACATCGGGGCAGGATTGGAAACACCATATATTTT

J gene: TRBJ2-1
V gene: TRBV6-5
clone size: -
D gene: -
CDR3 protein: CASSYRPGADYNEQFF
CDR3 DNA: TGTGCCAGCAGTTACCGTCCAGGGGCGGACTACAATGAGCAGTTCTTC

J gene: TRBJ2-5
V gene: TRBV11-2
clone size: -
D gene: -
CDR3 protein: CASSLVRTPRGTQYF
CDR3 DNA: TGTGCCAGCAGCTTAGTTCGGACACCCCGGGGGACCCAGTACTTC

J gene: TRBJ1-2
V gene: TRBV30
clone size: few
D gene: TRBD1
CDR3 protein: CAWSFRDRDNYGYTF
CDR3 DNA: TGTGCCTGGAGTTTCCGGGACAGGGACAACTATGGCTACACCTTC

J gene: TRBJ2-3
V gene: TRBV29-1
clone size: -
D gene: -
CDR3 protein: CSSSTNRADTQYF
CDR3 DNA: TGCAGCTCCTCGACTAACCGGGCAGATACGCAGTATTTT

J gene: TRBJ2-2
V gene: TRBV7-9
clone size: -
D gene: TRBD1
CDR3 protein: CASSRHRGETGELFF
CDR3 DNA: TGTGCCAGCAGCCGCCACAGGGGGGAGACCGGGGAGCTGTTTTTT

J gene: TRBJ2-1
V gene: TRBV5-5
clone size: -
D gene: -
CDR3 protein: CASSLSPGRRAYNEQFF
CDR3 DNA: TGTGCCAGCAGCTTATCCCCGGGGAGAAGGGCTTACAATGAGCAGTTCTTC

J gene: TRBJ2-7
V gene: TRBV4-2
clone size: once
D gene: -
CDR3 protein: CASSLGQALGYEQYF
CDR3 DNA: TGTGCCAGCAGCTTGGGGCAGGCCCTAGGATACGAGCAGTACTTC

J gene: TRBJ2-1
V gene: TRBV11-2
clone size: once
D gene: -
CDR3 protein: CASSLETAANEQFF
CDR3 DNA: TGTGCCAGCAGCTTAGAAACAGCCGCCAATGAGCAGTTCTTC

J gene: TRBJ2-7
V gene: TRBV15
clone size: -
D gene: -
CDR3 protein: CATSREAASRGQPYEQYF
CDR3 DNA: TGTGCCACCAGCAGAGAGGCAGCTTCGCGGGGACAGCCCTACGAGCAGTACTTC

J gene: TRBJ1-1
V gene: TRBV2
clone size: -
D gene: -
CDR3 protein: CASKQGAGTEAFF
CDR3 DNA: TGTGCCAGCAAGCAGGGAGCGGGCACTGAAGCTTTCTTT